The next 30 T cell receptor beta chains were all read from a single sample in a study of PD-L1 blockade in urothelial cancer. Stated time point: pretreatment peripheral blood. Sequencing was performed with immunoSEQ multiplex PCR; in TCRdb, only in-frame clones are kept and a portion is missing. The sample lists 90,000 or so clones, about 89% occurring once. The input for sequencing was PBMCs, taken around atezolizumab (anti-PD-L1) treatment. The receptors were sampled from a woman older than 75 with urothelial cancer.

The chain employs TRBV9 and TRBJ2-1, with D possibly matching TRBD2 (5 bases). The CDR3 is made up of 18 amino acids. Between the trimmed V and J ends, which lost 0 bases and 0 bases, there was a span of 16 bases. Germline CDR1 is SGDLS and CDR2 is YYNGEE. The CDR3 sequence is CASSVAGAGHSSYNEQFF. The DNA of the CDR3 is TGTGCCAGCAGCGTAGCTGGCGCGGGCCATAGCTCCTACAATGAGCAGTTCTTC.

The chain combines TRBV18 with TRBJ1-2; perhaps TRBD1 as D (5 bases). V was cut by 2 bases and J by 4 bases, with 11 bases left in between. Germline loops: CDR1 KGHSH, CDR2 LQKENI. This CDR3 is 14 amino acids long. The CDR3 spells CASSPDSFFYGYTF. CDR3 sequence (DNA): TGTGCCAGCTCACCAGACAGCTTCTTCTATGGCTACACCTTC.

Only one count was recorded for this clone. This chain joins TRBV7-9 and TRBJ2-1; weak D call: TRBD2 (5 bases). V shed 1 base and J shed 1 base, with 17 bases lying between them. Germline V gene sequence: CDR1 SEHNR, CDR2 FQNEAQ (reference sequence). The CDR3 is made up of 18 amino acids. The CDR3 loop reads CASSLGILARSSYNEQFF. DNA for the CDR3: TGTGCCAGCAGCTTAGGTATCCTAGCTAGGTCTTCCTACAATGAGCAGTTCTTC.

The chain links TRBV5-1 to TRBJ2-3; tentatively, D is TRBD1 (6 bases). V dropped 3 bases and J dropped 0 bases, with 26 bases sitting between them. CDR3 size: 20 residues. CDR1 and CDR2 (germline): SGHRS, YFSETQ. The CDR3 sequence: CASSSNRWAGAKTSTDTQYF. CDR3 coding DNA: TGCGCCAGCAGCTCCAACAGGTGGGCAGGGGCGAAAACTAGCACAGATACGCAGTATTTT.

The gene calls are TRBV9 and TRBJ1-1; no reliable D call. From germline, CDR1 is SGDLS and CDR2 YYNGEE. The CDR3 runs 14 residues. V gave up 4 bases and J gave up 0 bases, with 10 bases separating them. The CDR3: CASSRQNLNTEAFF. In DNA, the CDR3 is TGTGCCAGCAGCCGACAAAACCTGAACACTGAAGCTTTCTTT.

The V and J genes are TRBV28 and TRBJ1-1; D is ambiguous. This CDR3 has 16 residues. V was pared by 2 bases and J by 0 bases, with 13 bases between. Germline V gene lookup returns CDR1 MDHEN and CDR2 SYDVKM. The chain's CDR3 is CASSLTRENLNTEAFF. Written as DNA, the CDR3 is TGTGCCAGCAGTTTAACGAGAGAGAATTTGAACACTGAAGCTTTCTTT.

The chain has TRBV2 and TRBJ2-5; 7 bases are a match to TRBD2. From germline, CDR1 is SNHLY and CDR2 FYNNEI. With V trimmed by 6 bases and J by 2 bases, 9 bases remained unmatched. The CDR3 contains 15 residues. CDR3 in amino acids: CASRDSGPAQETQYF. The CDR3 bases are TGTGCCAGCAGGGATAGCGGGCCCGCGCAAGAGACCCAGTACTTC.

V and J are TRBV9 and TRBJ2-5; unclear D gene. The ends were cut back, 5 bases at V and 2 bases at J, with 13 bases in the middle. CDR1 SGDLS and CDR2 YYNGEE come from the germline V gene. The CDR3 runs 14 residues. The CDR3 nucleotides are TGTGCCAGCAGTCCCCAGACCGGGCAAGAGACCCAGTACTTC. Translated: CASSPQTGQETQYF.

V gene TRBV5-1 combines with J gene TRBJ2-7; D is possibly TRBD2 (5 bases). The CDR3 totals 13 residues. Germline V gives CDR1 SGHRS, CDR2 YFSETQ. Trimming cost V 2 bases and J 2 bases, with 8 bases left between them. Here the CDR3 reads CASSFEGTYEQYF. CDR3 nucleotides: TGCGCCAGCAGCTTTGAGGGAACCTACGAGCAGTACTTC.

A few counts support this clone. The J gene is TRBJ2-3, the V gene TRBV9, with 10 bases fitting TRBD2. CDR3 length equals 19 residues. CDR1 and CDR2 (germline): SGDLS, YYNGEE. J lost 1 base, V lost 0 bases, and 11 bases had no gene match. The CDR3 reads CASSVAASGSLIGTDTQYF. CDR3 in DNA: TGTGCCAGCAGCGTAGCGGCTAGCGGGAGTCTCATCGGCACAGATACGCAGTATTTT.

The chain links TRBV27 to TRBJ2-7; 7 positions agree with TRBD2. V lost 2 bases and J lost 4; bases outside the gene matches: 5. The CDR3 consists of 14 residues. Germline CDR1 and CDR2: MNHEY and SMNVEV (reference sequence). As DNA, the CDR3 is TGTGCCAGCAGTTTAGGCGGGAGTAAGTACGAGCAGTACTTC. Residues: CASSLGGSKYEQYF.

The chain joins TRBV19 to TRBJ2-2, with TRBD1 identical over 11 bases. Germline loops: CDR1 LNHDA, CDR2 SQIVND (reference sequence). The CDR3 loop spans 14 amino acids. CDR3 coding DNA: TGTGCTTCCGGGACAGGGGGTATCACCGGGGAGCTGTTTTTT. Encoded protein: CASGTGGITGELFF.

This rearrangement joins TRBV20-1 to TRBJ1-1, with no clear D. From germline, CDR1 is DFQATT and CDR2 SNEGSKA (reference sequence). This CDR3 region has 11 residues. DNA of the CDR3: TGCAGCGCTGCGGATGTCACTGAAGCTTTCTTT. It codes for CSAADVTEAFF.

CDR3 DNA: TGTGCCAGCAGAAGAACCGGTAGCTCCTACAATGAGCAGTTCTTC. This sequence encodes CASRRTGSSYNEQFF. The chain is built from TRBV25-1 and TRBJ2-1; D is unresolved. V was cut by 6 bases and J by 0 bases, with 12 bases left in between. The CDR3 runs 15 residues. CDR1 MGHDK and CDR2 SYGVNS come from the germline V gene. Filled out from reference TRBV25-1 and TRBJ2-1, the complete variable domain reads EADIYQTPRYLVIGTGKKITLECSQTMGHDKMYWYQQDPGMELHLIHYSYGVNSTEKGDLSSESTVSRIRTEHFPLTLESARPSHTSQYLCASRRTGSSYNEQFFGPGTRLTVL.

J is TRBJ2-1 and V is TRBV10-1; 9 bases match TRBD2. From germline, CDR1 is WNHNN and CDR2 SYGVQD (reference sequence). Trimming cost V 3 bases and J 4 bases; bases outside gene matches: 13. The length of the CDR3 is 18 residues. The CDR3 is CASSDLLSGLAGYNEQFF. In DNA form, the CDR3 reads TGCGCCAGCAGTGATCTTCTATCTGGCCTAGCGGGATACAATGAGCAGTTCTTC.

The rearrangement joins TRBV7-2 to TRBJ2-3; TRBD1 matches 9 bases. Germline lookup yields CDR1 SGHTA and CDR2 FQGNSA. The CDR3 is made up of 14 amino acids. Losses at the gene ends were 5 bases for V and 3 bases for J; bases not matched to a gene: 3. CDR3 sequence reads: CASSPGQGTDTQYF. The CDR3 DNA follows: TGTGCCAGCAGCCCCGGACAGGGGACAGATACGCAGTATTTT.

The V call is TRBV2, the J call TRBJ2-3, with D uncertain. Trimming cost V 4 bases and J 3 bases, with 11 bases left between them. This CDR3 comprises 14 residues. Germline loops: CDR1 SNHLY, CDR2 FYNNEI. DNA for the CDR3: TGTGCCAGCAGTGGCCGGCAGGCAACAGATACGCAGTATTTT. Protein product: CASSGRQATDTQYF.

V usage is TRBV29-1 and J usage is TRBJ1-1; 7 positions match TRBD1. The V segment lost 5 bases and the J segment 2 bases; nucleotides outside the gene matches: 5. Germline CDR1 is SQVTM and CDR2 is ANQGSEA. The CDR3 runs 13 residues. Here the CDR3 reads CSVKNRGNTEAFF. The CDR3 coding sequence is TGCAGCGTTAAAAACAGGGGTAACACTGAAGCTTTCTTT.

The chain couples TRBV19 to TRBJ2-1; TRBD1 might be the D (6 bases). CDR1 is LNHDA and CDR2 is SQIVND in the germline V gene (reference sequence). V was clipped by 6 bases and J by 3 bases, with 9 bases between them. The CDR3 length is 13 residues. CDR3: CASSRDNYNEQFF. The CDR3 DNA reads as TGTGCCAGTAGCCGGGACAACTACAATGAGCAGTTCTTC.

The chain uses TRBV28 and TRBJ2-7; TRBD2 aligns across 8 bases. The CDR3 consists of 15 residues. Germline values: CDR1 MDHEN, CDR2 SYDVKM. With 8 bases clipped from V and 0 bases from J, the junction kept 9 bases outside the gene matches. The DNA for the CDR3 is TGTGCCAGCGGACTAGCTCCAACCAGCTCCTACGAGCAGTACTTC. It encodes CASGLAPTSSYEQYF.

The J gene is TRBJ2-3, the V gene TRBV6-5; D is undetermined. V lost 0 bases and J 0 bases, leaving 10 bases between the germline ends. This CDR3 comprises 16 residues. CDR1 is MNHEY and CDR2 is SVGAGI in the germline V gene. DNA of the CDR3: TGTGCCAGCAGTTACTCGACTGGAACTAGCACAGATACGCAGTATTTT. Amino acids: CASSYSTGTSTDTQYF.

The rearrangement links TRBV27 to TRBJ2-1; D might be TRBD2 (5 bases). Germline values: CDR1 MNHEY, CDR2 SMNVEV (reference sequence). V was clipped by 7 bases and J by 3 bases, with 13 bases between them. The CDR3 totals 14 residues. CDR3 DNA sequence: TGTGCCAGCAAGAGGCGGAGGTACTACAATGAGCAGTTCTTC. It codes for CASKRRRYYNEQFF.

The CDR3 is CASSTPSGNTGELFF. Here the CDR3 DNA reads TGTGCCAGTAGTACACCTAGCGGAAACACCGGGGAGCTGTTTTTT. The chain employs TRBV19 and TRBJ2-2; TRBD2 agrees at 7 bases. This CDR3 spans 15 amino acids. Germline assignment: CDR1 LNHDA and CDR2 SQIVND (reference sequence). The V gene end was trimmed by 4 bases and the J gene end by 2 bases; junction bases not matched to a gene: 4.

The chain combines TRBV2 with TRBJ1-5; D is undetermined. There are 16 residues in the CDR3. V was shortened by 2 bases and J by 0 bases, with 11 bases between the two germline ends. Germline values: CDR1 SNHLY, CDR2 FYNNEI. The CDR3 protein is CASSESLVGSNQPQHF. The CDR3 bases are TGTGCCAGCAGTGAATCTCTAGTGGGTAGCAATCAGCCCCAGCATTTT.

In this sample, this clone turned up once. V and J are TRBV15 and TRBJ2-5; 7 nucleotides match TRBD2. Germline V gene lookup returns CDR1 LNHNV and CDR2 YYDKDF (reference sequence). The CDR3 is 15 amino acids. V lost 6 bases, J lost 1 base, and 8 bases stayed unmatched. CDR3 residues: CATRESREGQETQYF. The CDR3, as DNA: TGTGCCACCAGGGAGTCGAGGGAGGGCCAAGAGACCCAGTACTTC.

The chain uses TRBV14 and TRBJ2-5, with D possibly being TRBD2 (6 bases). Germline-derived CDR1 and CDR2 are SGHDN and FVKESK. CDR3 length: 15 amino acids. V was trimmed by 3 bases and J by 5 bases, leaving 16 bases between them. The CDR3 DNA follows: TGTGCCAGCAGCCAGGGGATTCGACTAGTTGAGACCCAGTACTTC. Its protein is CASSQGIRLVETQYF.

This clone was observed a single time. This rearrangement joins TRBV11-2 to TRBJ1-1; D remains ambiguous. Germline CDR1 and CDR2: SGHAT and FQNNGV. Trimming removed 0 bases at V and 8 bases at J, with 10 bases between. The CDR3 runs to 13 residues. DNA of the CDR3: TGTGCCAGCAGCTTAGACAGATATCAAGAAGCTTTCTTT. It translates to CASSLDRYQEAFF.

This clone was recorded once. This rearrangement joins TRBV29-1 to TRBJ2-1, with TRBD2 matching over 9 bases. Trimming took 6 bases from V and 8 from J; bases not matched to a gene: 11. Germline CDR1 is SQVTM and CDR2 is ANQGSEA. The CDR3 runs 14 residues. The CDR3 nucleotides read TGCAGCGTAGCTCTCAGCGGGAGGATTTATGAGCAGTTCTTC. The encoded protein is CSVALSGRIYEQFF.

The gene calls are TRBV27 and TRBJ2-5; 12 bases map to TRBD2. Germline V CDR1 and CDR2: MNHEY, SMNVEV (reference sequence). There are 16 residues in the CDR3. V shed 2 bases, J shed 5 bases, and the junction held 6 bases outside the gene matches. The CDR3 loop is CASSLDGLAGLETQYF. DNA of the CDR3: TGTGCCAGCAGTTTAGACGGACTAGCGGGGCTCGAGACCCAGTACTTC.

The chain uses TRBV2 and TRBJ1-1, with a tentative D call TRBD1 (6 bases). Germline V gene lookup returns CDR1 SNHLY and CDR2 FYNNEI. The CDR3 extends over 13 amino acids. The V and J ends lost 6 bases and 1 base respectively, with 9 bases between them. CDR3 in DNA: TGTGCCAGCAGCCAGGGGCGGAACACTGAAGCTTTCTTT. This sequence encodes CASSQGRNTEAFF.